These T cell receptor beta chains were read from a single sample in a study of T cells in localized non-small cell lung cancer. Sequenced by immunoSEQ multiplex PCR; TCRdb stores in-frame clones only, minus some. Here the sample spans around 96,000 clones, roughly 91% being singletons. Sequenced here: PBMCs, sampled before any cancer treatment. Source of these receptors: a woman aged 40-69 years with stage II squamous cell lung carcinoma. Both conserved end residues are part of each CDR3. Fields, in order: J gene, D gene, clone size, V gene, CDR3 DNA, CDR3 protein. The D gene is left open where the match is weak. Clone size, where shown, is once, few, many, or a class for clones that have expanded.

TRBJ2-3,NA,NA,TRBV5-4,TGTGCCAGCAGCTGGGATCAAGCGGCCCGGGATACGCAGTATTTT,CASSWDQAARDTQYF
TRBJ2-5,NA,NA,TRBV20-1,TGCAGTGCTAGAGGTGGGGAGACCCAGTACTTC,CSARGGETQYF
TRBJ1-2,NA,NA,TRBV5-1,TGCGCCAGCAGCTCCACGGGGGTGACTAACTATGGCTACACCTTC,CASSSTGVTNYGYTF
TRBJ2-7,TRBD1,NA,TRBV28,TGTGCCAGCAGGCTACAGGGGCCCTACGAGCAGTACTTC,CASRLQGPYEQYF
TRBJ1-1,TRBD1,NA,TRBV2,TGTGCCAGCAGTCCGACAGGGGGCATGAACACTGAAGCTTTCTTT,CASSPTGGMNTEAFF
TRBJ2-1,NA,NA,TRBV29-1,TGCAGCGTCGACGTCCCCTATCCGAATGAGCAGTTCTTC,CSVDVPYPNEQFF
TRBJ1-3,NA,NA,TRBV27,TGTGCCAGCAGTTTTGGGCCCTCTGGAAACACCATATATTTT,CASSFGPSGNTIYF
TRBJ1-2,TRBD1,NA,TRBV6-4,TGTGCCAGCCCACAGGGGGCCTTACCTTATGGCTACACCTTC,CASPQGALPYGYTF
TRBJ2-7,NA,NA,TRBV7-9,TGTGCCAGCAGCTTAGCCCTGCCGACCGGACTTTTCTACTTC,CASSLALPTGLFYF
TRBJ2-7,TRBD1,few,TRBV5-4,TGTGCCAGCAGCTTGACAGGGGGCGTGGGCGAGCAGTACTTC,CASSLTGGVGEQYF
TRBJ1-2,NA,once,TRBV30,TGTGCCTGGAAAGTGACCCGCTATGGCTACACCTTC,CAWKVTRYGYTF